This T cell receptor (beta chain) came from a study of blood T cell repertoires in COVID-19. TCRdb's table, derived via immunoSEQ multiplex PCR, lists solely in-frame clones and lacks some. Of around 70,000 clones in the sample, 80% to 90% were seen once. Germline V CDR1 and CDR2: SSHAT, FNYEAQ (reference sequence). This CDR3 has 15 amino acids. After removal of 5 bases from V and 4 bases from J, the junction contained 7 bases not matched to a gene. The chain is built from TRBV7-7 and TRBJ2-2; TRBD1 agrees at 7 bases. The sequence came from a woman of 80 years or more with active or convalescent COVID-19. The sample was peripheral blood. The DNA of the CDR3 is TGTGCCAGCAGCGCAGGGGGTCTGGGCACCGGGGAGCTGTTTTTT. Its translation is CASSAGGLGTGELFF.